This T cell receptor (beta chain) was sequenced for a study of CD8+ T cells in alopecia areata. Following extraction, RNA underwent reverse transcription to cDNA, which served as the sequencing template. Assay used: immunoSEQ multiplex PCR; TCRdb lists only in-frame clones, some missing. Of more than 100,000 clones in the sample, roughly 54% were seen once. Concerning this clone itself: What it binds is not known.

Study results and limitations: Possibly because of HLA-related factors, TCR sharing was less clear across patients than in mice.

V was shortened by 2 bases and J by 0 bases, with 7 bases between the two germline ends. Germline-derived CDR1 and CDR2 are SGHTA and FQGNSA. This CDR3 contains 14 residues. This clonotype was obtained from a human donor with alopecia areata. The source was CD4+ T cells sorted from blood, collected at week 0. The chain combines TRBV7-2 with TRBJ1-1; D uncertain. DNA for the CDR3: TGTGCCAGCAGCTTATACGGGATGAACACTGAAGCTTTCTTT. Protein: CASSLYGMNTEAFF.